A single TCR beta chain is shown here with its context. This clone was found a few times. Its antigen is currently not known. No base quality information exists; no much larger clone differs at one position. From each donor, a single peripheral blood sample of roughly 0.11 L on average was drawn into heparinised tubes. Naive, central memory, regulatory and stem cell-like memory CD4+ T cells were sorted on a BD FACSAria II using a panel including CD45RO, CCR7, CD25, CD127, CD95 and CD27. Every sorted population had a purity above 95%. PBMCs were isolated right away by Lymphoprep density gradient centrifugation and were stained directly, without culture. So that batch effects would be minimized, each experiment stained and sorted samples in pairs, pairing one healthy donor with one patient. The High Capacity cDNA Reverse Transcription Kit was used to reverse transcribe all of the isolated RNA, meaning that expressed TCRB transcripts were what got sequenced. Deep immunoSEQ sequencing was performed on naive, central memory and regulatory T cell samples, with an average of roughly 3.3 million total reads per sample. Sorted cells were lysed in RLT buffer and RNA was extracted with DNase-treated RNeasy Micro or Mini kits, depending on cell number. Each cell subset was processed separately to prevent cross-contamination, with patient and healthy donor samples processed together. The immunoSEQ multiplex PCR was used to amplify TCRB sequences from cDNA, yielding 87-bp fragments that span the CDR3 region. Sequencing of the amplicons was done on the Illumina HiSeq platform. The published analysis was carried out like this. Synthetic template baselines were used to correct PCR bias computationally, reads within Hamming distance 2 were collapsed, and singletons that could not be merged were discarded. Reads were aligned against IMGT to assign V, D and J genes, CDR3 length and insertions or deletions at six rearrangement sites. Within each subset, clonotype counts were normalized to sorted cell number, after which true diversity and Gini coefficients were computed with the tcR R package. The overlap coefficient, calculated on TCRB nucleotide sequences, was used to quantify repertoire sharing. Out-of-frame TCRB sequences from naive cells were analyzed to stand in for the pre-selection repertoire. TCRdb carries this immuneACCESS record with in-frame sequences only. Its versions omit some clonotypes, under half of them owing to an unresolved V gene in the studies checked, with the rest unexplained. The D gene and trimming were derived from the DNA, and the V and J assignments and clone size from that table. This sample is represented by more than 300,000 clones; 10% to 15% of them were singletons. Of the sample, about 0.018% falls within the top ten clones.

The record originates from a study of beta chain features in type 1 diabetes (dated by TCRdb to between 2017 and 2018). A note on the overall study: Patients and healthy donors did not differ in mean age, gender distribution, total cell number or subset yield. Naive and central memory subsets were obtained from all 30 or so donors, but regulatory and stem cell-like memory subsets were isolated from only 8 patients and about 8 healthy donors. A total of 90 million to 140 million sorted cells were examined across all samples, and RNA yield correlated strongly with the number of cells per subset. In the study, TCRB repertoires of sorted circulating CD4+ T cell subsets from recently diagnosed type 1 diabetes patients were compared with those of matched healthy donors. The paper as a whole reports these results and caveats: Type 1 diabetes patients showed a moderate but significant shortening of TCRB CDR3 length in all four CD4+ subsets. Shorter templates might have been favored by PCR, but patient and control samples were amplified and corrected together, so both groups would have been affected equally by any skew. Naive, central memory and regulatory TCRB repertoires appeared to be more similar among patients than among healthy donors. Fewer insertions and more nucleotide deletions at VDJ recombination sites were observed in patients with type 1 diabetes, implying thymic rearrangement abnormalities. Because the HLA sub-analyses included only small numbers of individuals, any influence of HLA type on TCRB rearrangement was left unresolved. Because cDNA was sequenced instead of genomic DNA, activated cells with high expression could be over-represented, although the groups did not differ in activation or CD3 levels.

Relative to germline, V is missing 4 bases and J is missing 10 bases, with 9 bases of the junction outside any gene match. From cysteine to phenylalanine, the CDR3 is 14 amino acids long. The read is trimmed to its CDR3 DNA, 42 bases read in frame from base 1. The germline V gene gives CDR1 as SGHRS and CDR2 as YFSETQ. The chain joins TRBV5-1 to TRBJ1-4, and 8 junctional nucleotides match TRBD1. The origin of this receptor is a man younger than 30 in good health. The sample comprised naive CD4+ T cells from blood. The meaning of the sample's cell subset or site label: true naive CD4+ T cells. The nucleotides are TGCGCCAGCAGCGGAGGGACAGGAGGTGGAAAACTGTTTTTT. This yields the protein CASSGGTGGGKLFF.